The rows below give T cell receptor beta chains drawn from one sample of a study of blood T cell repertoires in COVID-19. Only in-frame clones appear in the TCRdb table, and some are missing; sequencing was by immunoSEQ multiplex PCR. Altogether 130,000 to 150,000 clones are present, roughly four fifths being singletons, with the ten largest covering approximately 16%. The sample consisted of peripheral blood. These receptors were taken from a human donor with acute or convalescent COVID-19. The donor label of this sample is uncertain. Both conserved end residues are part of each CDR3. D genes are given only for firm matches. Size is omitted from some rows. Given values are once, few, many or a class for expanded clones.

d_gene,abundance,v_gene,j_gene,CDR3aa,CDR3nt
NA,NA,TRBV2,TRBJ2-7,CAREEGGRDEQYF,TGTGCCAGAGAGGAGGGGGGGAGAGACGAGCAGTACTTC
NA,NA,TRBV7-9,TRBJ1-4,CASSSGTQNEKLFF,TGTGCCAGCAGCTCCGGGACACAAAATGAAAAACTGTTTTTT
NA,NA,TRBV10-1,TRBJ2-3,CASSDGSAGTDTQYF,TGCGCCAGCAGTGATGGTAGCGCCGGCACAGATACGCAGTATTTT
TRBD1,NA,TRBV2,TRBJ1-1,CASSDLTGVGAEAFF,TGTGCCAGCAGTGACCTGACAGGGGTCGGCGCTGAAGCTTTCTTT
TRBD1,NA,TRBV2,TRBJ1-1,CASTRQGVDTEAFF,TGTGCCAGCACCAGACAGGGCGTTGACACTGAAGCTTTCTTT
TRBD1,NA,TRBV11-3,TRBJ2-7,CASSPRRDSYEQYF,TGTGCCAGCAGCCCTCGCCGGGACAGCTACGAGCAGTACTTC
NA,NA,TRBV6-4,TRBJ1-2,CASSDPRRGYGYTF,TGTGCCAGCAGTGACCCCCGGAGGGGCTATGGCTACACCTTC
NA,NA,TRBV4-1,TRBJ1-6,CASSQPTGREGYNSPLHF,TGCGCCAGCAGCCAACCAACGGGGAGAGAGGGCTATAATTCACCCCTCCACTTT
NA,NA,TRBV5-1,TRBJ1-1,CASSIAYEGEAFF,TGCGCCAGCAGCATAGCCTATGAGGGTGAAGCTTTCTTT
NA,NA,TRBV7-6,TRBJ1-3,CASSFADSSGNTIYF,TGTGCCAGCTCCTTCGCGGATTCCTCTGGAAACACCATATATTTT
NA,NA,TRBV7-2,TRBJ2-1,CASSLQVRNEQFF,TGTGCCAGCAGCTTACAGGTACGCAATGAGCAGTTCTTC
NA,NA,TRBV27,TRBJ1-1,CASSLGGGTEAFF,TGTGCCAGCAGTTTAGGGGGAGGCACTGAAGCTTTCTTT
NA,once,TRBV19,TRBJ1-1,CASSNHQGPEAFF,TGTGCCAGTAGTAACCACCAGGGTCCTGAAGCTTTCTTT
NA,NA,TRBV12-5,TRBJ1-3,CASGLTASSGNTIYF,TGTGCTAGTGGCCTGACAGCTTCGTCTGGAAACACCATATATTTT
NA,NA,TRBV7-9,TRBJ1-1,CASTQAGEGTEAFF,TGTGCCAGCACCCAAGCAGGGGAAGGGACTGAAGCTTTCTTT
NA,NA,TRBV7-9,TRBJ1-1,CASSLAGGGRAFF,TGTGCCAGCAGCTTAGCTGGCGGGGGCAGAGCTTTCTTT
NA,NA,TRBV3-1/TRBV3-2,TRBJ1-5,CASSQGGTLPNQPQHF,TGTGCCAGCAGCCAAGGCGGCACCCTCCCCAATCAGCCCCAGCATTTT
TRBD2,NA,TRBV14,TRBJ2-5,CASSRLAGIETQYF,TGTGCCAGCAGCCGACTAGCGGGGATAGAGACCCAGTACTTC
NA,NA,TRBV30,TRBJ1-3,CAWSVGGVSGNTIYF,TGTGCCTGGAGTGTAGGGGGGGTATCTGGAAACACCATATATTTT
TRBD1,NA,TRBV7-9,TRBJ1-4,CASSQGQGAEKLFF,TGTGCCAGCAGCCAAGGACAGGGTGCTGAAAAACTGTTTTTT
TRBD1,NA,TRBV9,TRBJ1-1,CASSAPPGQGEAFF,TGTGCCAGCAGCGCCCCGCCCGGACAGGGTGAAGCTTTCTTT
NA,NA,TRBV7-9,TRBJ1-2,CASSLARARGGYTF,TGTGCCAGCAGCTTAGCTCGGGCTCGGGGAGGCTACACCTTC
NA,NA,TRBV6-5,TRBJ2-2,CASRSFQGRHTGELFF,TGTGCCAGCCGTTCCTTCCAGGGCAGACATACCGGGGAGCTGTTTTTT
TRBD1,few,TRBV30,TRBJ2-7,CAYIDRGLYEQYF,TGTGCCTATATCGACAGGGGGCTCTACGAGCAGTACTTC
NA,NA,TRBV6-2/TRBV6-3,TRBJ2-7,CASSYLSGLFSYEQYF,TGTGCCAGCAGTTATCTCAGCGGCCTGTTCTCCTACGAGCAGTACTTC
TRBD1,NA,TRBV19,TRBJ2-1,CASSIRTGSYNEQFF,TGTGCCAGTAGTATCAGGACAGGGAGCTACAATGAGCAGTTCTTC
TRBD1,NA,TRBV7-2,TRBJ1-1,CASSFRAGGGTEAFF,TGTGCCAGCAGCTTTCGGGCAGGGGGCGGAACTGAAGCTTTCTTT
TRBD1,NA,TRBV7-9,TRBJ2-1,CASSPYRGPGLNEQFF,TGTGCCAGCAGCCCGTACAGGGGACCGGGGCTGAATGAGCAGTTCTTC
NA,few,TRBV12-3/TRBV12-4,TRBJ1-6,CASSPGGSSPLHF,TGTGCCAGCAGCCCCGGGGGGTCTTCACCCCTCCACTTT
NA,NA,TRBV6-1,TRBJ1-2,CASSEAVKMAGYTF,TGTGCCAGCAGTGAAGCAGTTAAGATGGCCGGCTACACCTTC
TRBD1,NA,TRBV18,TRBJ1-5,CASSADRGQPQHF,TGTGCCAGCTCGGCGGACAGGGGCCAGCCCCAGCATTTT
NA,NA,TRBV29-1,TRBJ1-6,CSVDGGVMGSPLHF,TGCAGCGTTGACGGCGGGGTAATGGGGTCACCCCTCCACTTT
TRBD2,NA,TRBV4-2,TRBJ2-1,CASSAPTSGYYNEQFF,TGTGCCAGCAGCGCCCCGACTAGCGGATACTACAATGAGCAGTTCTTC
NA,NA,TRBV29-1,TRBJ2-7,CSVRRGGPWGEQYF,TGCAGCGTCCGAAGGGGGGGCCCATGGGGCGAGCAGTACTTC
TRBD2,NA,TRBV9,TRBJ2-3,CASSVERGGSTDTQYF,TGTGCCAGCAGCGTAGAGCGGGGGGGCAGCACAGATACGCAGTATTTT
NA,NA,TRBV5-6,TRBJ2-5,CASSLVENIRETQYF,TGTGCCAGCAGCTTGGTTGAGAATATCCGGGAGACCCAGTACTTC
TRBD1,NA,TRBV7-2,TRBJ2-1,CASSLEGTGTGDYNEQFF,TGTGCCAGCAGCTTGGAGGGAACCGGGACAGGGGACTACAATGAGCAGTTCTTC
TRBD1,NA,TRBV19,TRBJ2-7,CASQRTGDSYEQYF,TGTGCCAGTCAAAGGACAGGAGACTCCTACGAGCAGTACTTC
NA,NA,TRBV6-5,TRBJ1-1,CASSYTANTEAFF,TGTGCCAGCAGTTACACTGCGAACACTGAAGCTTTCTTT
NA,NA,TRBV5-4,TRBJ1-2,CASSLSRAVHGYTF,TGTGCCAGCAGCTTGTCCAGGGCCGTACATGGCTACACCTTC
NA,NA,TRBV11-2,TRBJ2-5,CASSLGGQAGETQYF,TGTGCCAGCAGCTTAGGGGGGCAGGCCGGCGAGACCCAGTACTTC
NA,NA,TRBV11-3,TRBJ2-1,CASSPTGSSYNEQFF,TGTGCCAGCAGCCCTACGGGGAGCTCCTACAATGAGCAGTTCTTC
NA,few,TRBV14,TRBJ1-1,CASSQAVGGAGRNTEAFF,TGTGCCAGCAGCCAAGCCGTAGGAGGGGCAGGTAGGAACACTGAAGCTTTCTTT